This is a list of T cell receptor beta chains from one sample in a study of a mutant IDH1 vaccine in newly diagnosed glioma. No antigen has been assigned to these receptors. Clones were read by immunoSEQ multiplex PCR, and TCRdb kept only the in-frame ones, dropping some. The sample holds approximately 47,000 clones, more than 75% seen once. Sequencing used PBMCs, obtained from a glioma patient whose treatment included an IDH1 peptide vaccine. These receptors were taken from a middle-aged woman with glioma. The CDR3 runs from the conserved cysteine through the conserved F or W. The D gene is left open where the match is weak. Expanded clones are given a class, and other clones once, few, many or no size at all.

NA	TRBJ2-7	TRBV14	TRBD2	CASSQTGLAGPTYEQYF	TGTGCCAGCAGCCAAACGGGACTAGCGGGGCCGACCTACGAGCAGTACTTC
NA	TRBJ2-5	TRBV7-9	TRBD2	CASSLVTSGGQIEETQYF	TGTGCCAGCAGCTTAGTTACTAGCGGGGGCCAGATTGAGGAGACCCAGTACTTC
NA	TRBJ2-1	TRBV11-2	NA	CASSLDLGRNNEQFF	TGTGCCAGCAGCTTAGATTTGGGCAGAAACAATGAGCAGTTCTTC
few	TRBJ2-2	TRBV21-1	NA	CASSSGKTGELFF	TGTGCCAGCAGCTCTGGAAAAACCGGGGAGCTGTTTTTT
NA	TRBJ1-5	TRBV5-8	NA	CASSLRSRARWGNQPQHF	TGTGCCAGCAGCTTGAGGTCAAGGGCCCGATGGGGTAATCAGCCCCAGCATTTT
NA	TRBJ1-2	TRBV7-2	TRBD1	CASGLRDRNYGYTF	TGTGCCAGCGGTCTCCGGGACAGAAACTATGGCTACACCTTC
once	TRBJ1-1	TRBV5-1	NA	CASSLSDAHTEAFF	TGCGCCAGCAGCTTGAGCGACGCCCACACTGAAGCTTTCTTT
NA	TRBJ1-1	TRBV10-3	NA	CASSGFIGMNTEAFF	TGTGCCAGCTCAGGGTTTATCGGTATGAACACTGAAGCTTTCTTT
NA	TRBJ2-7	TRBV5-1	NA	CASSTDGAYEQYF	TGCGCCAGCAGCACGGACGGAGCCTACGAGCAGTACTTC
once	TRBJ1-1	TRBV7-2	NA	CASSLIGGGWTEAFF	TGTGCCAGCAGCCTCATCGGGGGGGGCTGGACTGAAGCTTTCTTT
NA	TRBJ2-1	TRBV7-2	TRBD2	CASSERGGRNEQFF	TGTGCCAGCAGCGAACGGGGGGGCCGAAATGAGCAGTTCTTC
NA	TRBJ2-1	TRBV18	NA	CASSQSRSVGQFF	TGTGCCAGCTCACAGAGCCGTAGCGTGGGGCAGTTCTTC
once	TRBJ2-1	TRBV21-1	NA	CASMRLTGINEQFF	TGTGCCAGCATGCGACTCACGGGCATTAATGAGCAGTTCTTC
NA	TRBJ2-3	TRBV7-6	TRBD2	CASSPLPTGGSTDTQYF	TGTGCCAGCAGCCCACTACCCACGGGAGGGAGCACAGATACGCAGTATTTT
NA	TRBJ2-7	TRBV2	TRBD2	CASRRGDDPYEQYF	TGTGCCAGCAGGCGGGGGGACGACCCCTACGAGCAGTACTTC
NA	TRBJ2-1	TRBV29-1	NA	CSGREDSHNEQFF	TGCAGCGGGCGAGAGGACAGCCACAATGAGCAGTTCTTC
NA	TRBJ1-2	TRBV2	TRBD1	CASSLETGVFYGYTF	TGTGCCAGCAGTTTGGAGACAGGGGTGTTCTATGGCTACACCTTC
NA	TRBJ1-1	TRBV4-3	NA	CASSQDFRAHTEAFF	TGCGCCAGCAGCCAAGATTTCAGGGCCCACACTGAAGCTTTCTTT
NA	TRBJ2-1	TRBV27	TRBD2	CASRGTSGRAREQFF	TGTGCCAGCAGGGGGACTAGCGGGAGGGCCCGGGAGCAGTTCTTC
NA	TRBJ1-3	TRBV19	NA	CASSFQTARRGNTIYF	TGTGCCAGTAGTTTCCAGACAGCCCGGCGGGGAAACACCATATATTTT
NA	TRBJ2-3	TRBV5-4	TRBD1	CASSLDRGHGTDTQYF	TGTGCCAGCAGCCTGGACAGGGGGCATGGGACAGATACGCAGTATTTT
NA	TRBJ2-3	TRBV7-8	NA	CASSPLLGTQYF	TGTGCCAGCAGCCCTCTACTGGGTACGCAGTATTTT
NA	TRBJ1-4	TRBV6-6	NA	CASRGPEKLFF	TGTGCCAGCAGGGGGCCCGAAAAACTGTTTTTT